Following are 21 T cell receptor beta chains from one sample sequenced in a study of human CD8 memory T cell subsets. Preparation of the TCR beta libraries relied on UMI-labeled 5' RACE. TCRdb reprocessed the 5' RACE reads and stores each CDR3 protein as one record, lacking DNA. The sample features more than 15,000 distinct CDR3 sequences, with approximately 5.5% in its top ten. Material: CD8+ stem-like memory T cells (TSCM and TCM) sorted from PBMCs. Described subset: stem-like memory CD8 T cells (TSTEM), CCR7+ PD-1- TIGIT-. These receptors all come from a human donor in good health.

The chain links TRBV7-6 to TRBJ2-7; the D call from TCRdb, TRBD1, cannot be confirmed without DNA. Germline V gives CDR1 SGHVS, CDR2 FNYEAQ. The CDR3 totals 15 residues. This CDR3 is CASSLVGTNSYEQYF.

The chain couples TRBV4-3 to TRBJ2-1. Germline CDR1 and CDR2: LGHNA and YSLEER. This CDR3 is 17 amino acids long. The CDR3 sequence is CASSQDRASSSYNEQFF.

The V and J genes are TRBV5-6 and TRBJ2-5. The CDR3 is 14 amino acids. Germline CDR1 reads SGHDT; CDR2 reads YYEEEE. CDR3: CASSLSTVQETQYF.

The chain recombines TRBV18 with TRBJ2-5; the TRBD1 assignment by TCRdb is unverifiable without DNA. The CDR3 covers 16 residues. CDR1 KGHSH and CDR2 LQKENI come from the germline V gene. The CDR3 is CASSPGGGGFQETQYF.

The chain uses TRBV27 and TRBJ2-7; the D gene TCRdb calls, TRBD2, cannot be checked with no DNA. Germline assignment: CDR1 MNHEY and CDR2 SMNVEV (reference sequence). This CDR3 spans 14 amino acids. The CDR3 spells CASSFGTSGYEQYF.

The chain combines TRBV3-1 with TRBJ2-1. This CDR3 has 13 amino acids. Germline CDR1 LGHDT, CDR2 YNNKEL (reference sequence). CDR3 region: CASSQDPPAEQFF.

J is TRBJ2-7 and V is TRBV11-2. The CDR3 has 14 residues. CDR1 SGHAT and CDR2 FQNNGV come from the germline V gene. CDR3 protein: CASSLGGEFYEQYF.

By frequency, this clonotype is medium-sized (0.01 to 0.1%). The V call is TRBV28, the J call TRBJ2-5; lacking DNA, the TRBD1 call made by TCRdb goes unchecked. Germline assignment: CDR1 MDHEN and CDR2 SYDVKM. The CDR3 is 15 residues long. CDR3 region: CASSPLTGSQETQYF. Based on the CDR3 plus reference TRBV28 and TRBJ2-5, the full variable domain is DVKVTQSSRYLVKRTGEKVFLECVQDMDHENMFWYRQDPGLGLRLIYFSYDVKMKEKGDIPEGYSVSREKKERFSLILESASTNQTSMYLCASSPLTGSQETQYFGPGTRLLVL.

The CDR3 reads CASSRFTEIQRATSSGNTIYF. V is TRBV12-1 and J is TRBJ1-3; lacking DNA, the TRBD1 call made by TCRdb goes unchecked. TRBV12-1 represents a pseudogene. The CDR3 loop spans 21 amino acids.

This rearrangement joins TRBV7-9 to TRBJ2-1; TCRdb designates TRBD2, a call that cannot be tested without DNA. The CDR3 has 17 amino acids. From germline, CDR1 is SEHNR and CDR2 FQNEAQ (reference sequence). CDR3 in amino acids: CASSPRWLAGAQNEQFF.

V and J are TRBV6-6 and TRBJ1-1. This CDR3 is 13 amino acids long. Germline V gene lookup returns CDR1 MNHNY and CDR2 SVGAGI (reference sequence). CDR3 sequence reads: CASSYGGRTEAFF.

This chain uses TRBV24-1 with TRBJ2-2; checking the TCRdb D call of TRBD1 is not possible without DNA. The CDR3 runs to 14 residues. The germline CDR1 and CDR2 sequences are KGHDR and SFDVKD. CDR3 residues: CATKATDNTGELFF.

The rearrangement uses TRBV12-3 or TRBV12-4 and TRBJ2-7; TCRdb selects TRBD2, and the lack of DNA leaves this call unchecked. The CDR3 has 13 residues. Here the CDR3 reads CASSGDSTREQYF.

This chain connects TRBV7-9 to TRBJ1-1; the TCRdb D gene call, TRBD1, has no DNA to confirm it. Germline CDR1 is SEHNR and CDR2 is FQNEAQ (reference sequence). The CDR3 runs 15 residues. The CDR3 spells CASSPQQGMNTEAFF.

This chain joins TRBV7-3 and TRBJ2-1; as DNA is missing, the TRBD2 call by TCRdb cannot be tested. Looked up from germline, CDR1 is SGHTA and CDR2 is FQGTGA. The CDR3 spans 15 residues. The CDR3 sequence: CASSLAGGQSNEQFF.

This chain's CDR3 is CASSQDRSMGTGELFF. This rearrangement joins TRBV4-3 to TRBJ2-2. The V gene's germline CDR1 is LGHNA and CDR2 YSLEER. CDR3 length: 16 residues.

This chain connects TRBV24-1 to TRBJ2-3. The CDR3 spans 13 residues. The germline V gene has CDR1 KGHDR and CDR2 SFDVKD. CDR3 residues: CATSDRLGDTQYF.

This sequence joins TRBV6-2 or TRBV6-3 and TRBJ2-1; lacking DNA, the TRBD1 call made by TCRdb goes unchecked. Germline CDR1 MNHEY, CDR2 SVGEGT. There are 15 residues in the CDR3. This chain's CDR3 is CASSLSDRGLNEQFF.

This sequence joins TRBV7-2 and TRBJ1-5; the D call from TCRdb, TRBD1, cannot be confirmed without DNA. Germline V gene lookup returns CDR1 SGHTA and CDR2 FQGNSA. The CDR3 loop spans 17 amino acids. The CDR3 loop reads CASSPGQGFYSNQPQHF. The variable domain in full, with the rest retrieved from reference TRBV7-2 and TRBJ1-5, is GAGVSQSPSNKVTEKGKDVELRCDPISGHTALYWYRQSLGQGLEFLIYFQGNSAPDKSGLPSDRFSAERTGGSVSTLTIQRTQQEDSAVYLCASSPGQGFYSNQPQHFGDGTRLSIL.

This clonotype is called medium-sized based on its frequency. The chain uses TRBV20-1 and TRBJ1-1. Per germline, CDR1 DFQATT and CDR2 SNEGSKA (reference sequence). The CDR3 totals 13 residues. This CDR3 reads CSAGQTRNTEAFF.

This chain joins TRBV27 and TRBJ2-3; the TRBD1 assignment by TCRdb is unverifiable without DNA. This CDR3 region has 17 residues. Germline CDR1 reads MNHEY; CDR2 reads SMNVEV (reference sequence). The CDR3: CASSIRPRDIITDTQYF.